This T cell receptor (beta chain) was identified in a study of shared clonotypes between healthy human individuals. General study findings and limits: Collection of samples was limited to blood; tissue repertoires likely differ. As a rule, naive subsets had a larger estimated richness than memory subsets.

As concerns this clone: Antigen: not known.

Terminally differentiated effector memory CD45RA+ cells were excluded from the naive CD8 cells, which were CD45RO-negative and positively selected for CCR7. The assay was immunoSEQ multiplex PCR, and TCRdb's table has in-frame clones only and misses some. The sample includes about 2.1 million clones, 85% to 95% of them seen just once. Germline CDR1 MNHEY, CDR2 SMNVEV (reference sequence). The CDR3 spans 14 residues. Deletions cut 3 bases from V and 3 bases from J, with 9 bases between. V is TRBV27 and J is TRBJ1-5, with D perhaps matching TRBD1 (6 bases). The sequenced sample was naive CD8+ T cells from PBMCs. This receptor was obtained from a man in his late teens or twenties in good health. Some clones in this sample may be carry-over from other donors' samples. The CDR3 is CASSFRDNNQPQHF. CDR3 DNA sequence: TGTGCCAGCAGTTTCCGGGACAACAATCAGCCCCAGCATTTT.